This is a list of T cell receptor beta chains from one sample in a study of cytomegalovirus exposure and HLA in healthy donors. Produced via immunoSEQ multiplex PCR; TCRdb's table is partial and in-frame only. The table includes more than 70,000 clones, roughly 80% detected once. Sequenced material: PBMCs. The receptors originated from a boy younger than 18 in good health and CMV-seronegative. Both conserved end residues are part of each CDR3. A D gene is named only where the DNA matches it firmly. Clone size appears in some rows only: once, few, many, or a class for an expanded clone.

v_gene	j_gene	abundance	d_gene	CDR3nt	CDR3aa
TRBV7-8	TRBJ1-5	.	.	TGTGCCAGCAGCTTGGACACCAATCAGCCCCAGCATTTT	CASSLDTNQPQHF
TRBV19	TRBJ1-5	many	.	TGTGCCAGTAGCCTCGTCAGGGGTATCGGTCAGCCCCAGCATTTT	CASSLVRGIGQPQHF
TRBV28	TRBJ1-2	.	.	TGTGCCAGCAGTCAATCACCTGACAGGCCCTACACCTTC	CASSQSPDRPYTF
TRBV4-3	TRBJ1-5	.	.	TGCGCCAGCAGCCAAGATCGGAGTAGCAATCAGCCCCAGCATTTT	CASSQDRSSNQPQHF
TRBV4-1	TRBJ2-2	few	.	TGCGCCAGCAGCCAAGTCGTTGCCAGGGGTCAGAACACCGGGGAGCTGTTTTTT	CASSQVVARGQNTGELFF
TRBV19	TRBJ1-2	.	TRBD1	TGTGCCAGTAGAACGGGACAGGGCAACTATGGCTACACCTTC	CASRTGQGNYGYTF
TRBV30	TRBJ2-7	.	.	TGTGCCTGGAGTGATAGCCCACCCGAGCAGTACTTC	CAWSDSPPEQYF
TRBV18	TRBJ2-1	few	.	TGTGCCAGCTCACCATCTATGGATGAGCAGTTCTTC	CASSPSMDEQFF
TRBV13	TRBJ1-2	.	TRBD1	TGTGCCAGCAGGCAGACAGGGGTTAACTATGGCTACACCTTC	CASRQTGVNYGYTF
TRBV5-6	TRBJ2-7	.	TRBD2	TGTGCCAGCAGCGGGGGGGGACTAGCGGGAGGCAATCCCTACGAGCAGTACTTC	CASSGGGLAGGNPYEQYF
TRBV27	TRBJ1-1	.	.	TGTGCCAGCGAAACCCCTGAGGCGCCCACTGAAGCTTTCTTT	CASETPEAPTEAFF
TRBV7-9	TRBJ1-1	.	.	TGTGCCAGCAGCTTCGTGGGGGGATTGGAGAACACTGAAGCTTTCTTT	CASSFVGGLENTEAFF
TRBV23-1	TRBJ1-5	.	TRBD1	TGCGCCAGCAGTCAATCGCGACAGGGGGGTCAGCCCCAGCATTTT	CASSQSRQGGQPQHF
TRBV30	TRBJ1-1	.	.	TGTGCCTGGAGTGTTGGGCAGGGTGGAACTTTCTTT	CAWSVGQGGTFF
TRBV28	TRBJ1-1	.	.	TGTGCCAGCAGCACACGAACGGTGGGGGGAACTGAAGCTTTCTTT	CASSTRTVGGTEAFF
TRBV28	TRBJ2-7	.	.	TGTGCCAGCAGTTCCCTACTTAGATACGAGCAGTACTTC	CASSSLLRYEQYF
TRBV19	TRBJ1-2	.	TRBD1	TGTGCCAGTTCCACAGGGGGCGCGGTTGGCTACACCTTC	CASSTGGAVGYTF
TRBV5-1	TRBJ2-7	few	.	TGCGCCAGCAGCTTGGAACAGGCCTTAGGCTACGAGCAGTACTTC	CASSLEQALGYEQYF
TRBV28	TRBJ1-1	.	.	TGTGCCAGCAGTCTAGGGACAAGTAGGAAAACTGAAGCTTTCTTT	CASSLGTSRKTEAFF
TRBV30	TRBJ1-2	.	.	TGTGCCTGGATGAGTTTCGTTTTCGTCGTCTTC	CAWMSFVFVVF
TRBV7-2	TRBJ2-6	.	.	TGTGCCAGCAGCGGAGAGTTCTCTGGGGCCAACGTCCTGACTTTC	CASSGEFSGANVLTF
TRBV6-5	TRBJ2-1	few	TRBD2	TGTGCCAGCAGTTTCCGGCCAGCGGGGGGGAACAATGAGCAGTTCTTC	CASSFRPAGGNNEQFF
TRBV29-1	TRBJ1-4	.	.	TGCAGCGTCCGAGCGGTGGGGAACTCGGAAACTAATGAAAAACTGTTTTTT	CSVRAVGNSETNEKLFF
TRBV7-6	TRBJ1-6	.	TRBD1	TGTGCCAGCAACCCAGGGGGTCCACCCCTCCACTTT	CASNPGGPPLHF
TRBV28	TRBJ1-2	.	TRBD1	TGTGCCAGCAATCCAGGGGGCTATGGCTACACCTTC	CASNPGGYGYTF
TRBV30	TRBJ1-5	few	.	TGTGCCTGGAGCGAAGGGGAAATTCAGCCCCAGCATTTT	CAWSEGEIQPQHF
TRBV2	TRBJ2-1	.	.	TGTGCCAGTACGACCGGACTATCCCACAATGAGCAGTTCTTC	CASTTGLSHNEQFF
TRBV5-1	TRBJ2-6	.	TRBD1	TGCGCCAGCGGACAGGGGGAATCGGGGGCCAACGTCCTGACTTTC	CASGQGESGANVLTF
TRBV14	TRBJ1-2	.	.	TGTGCCAGCAGCTCATCCGCCAGGGGAGACTATGGCTACACCTTC	CASSSSARGDYGYTF
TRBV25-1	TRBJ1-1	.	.	TGTGCCAGCACCGCTCGGGGCAGGGGGAACACTGAAGCTTTCTTT	CASTARGRGNTEAFF
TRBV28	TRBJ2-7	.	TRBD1	TGTGCCAGCAGACCCGGGACAGGGGAAAACTACGAGCAGTACTTC	CASRPGTGENYEQYF
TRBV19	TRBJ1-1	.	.	TGTGCCAGTAGTATATGGGGGCACATTGAAGCTTTCTTT	CASSIWGHIEAFF
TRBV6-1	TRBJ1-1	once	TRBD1	TGTGCCAGCAGTGGTGGACAGGGGGCGAGCACTGAAGCTTTCTTT	CASSGGQGASTEAFF
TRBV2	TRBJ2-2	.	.	TGTGCCAGCAAAGGCGGGCCGGGTACCGGGGAGCTGTTTTTT	CASKGGPGTGELFF
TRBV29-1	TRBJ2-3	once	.	TGCAGCGTTGAAGATCAGGCCGGCAACACAGATACGCAGTATTTT	CSVEDQAGNTDTQYF
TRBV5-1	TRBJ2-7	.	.	TGCGCCAGCAGTTTCGGTTTCTCCTACGAGCAGTACTTC	CASSFGFSYEQYF
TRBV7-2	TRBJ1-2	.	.	TGTGCCAGCAGCTTTTCAGGGGTCAATGGCTACACCTTC	CASSFSGVNGYTF
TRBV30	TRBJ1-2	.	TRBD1	TGTGCCTGGAGACCGGACAGGGCCCTCTATGGCTACACCTTC	CAWRPDRALYGYTF
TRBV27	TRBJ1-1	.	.	TGTGCCAGCAGTTTAAATGGGAGAGTAACGGAAGCTTTCTTT	CASSLNGRVTEAFF
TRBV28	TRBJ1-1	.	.	TGTGCCAGCAGTCCACGGACAGTGAACACTGAAGCTTTCTTT	CASSPRTVNTEAFF
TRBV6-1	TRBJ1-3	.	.	TGTGCCAGCAATCCACGGGGGTCTGGAAACACCATATATTTT	CASNPRGSGNTIYF
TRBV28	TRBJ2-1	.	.	TGTGCCAGCAGTTTAGGGGCGGGACGACCCAATGAGCAGTTCTTC	CASSLGAGRPNEQFF
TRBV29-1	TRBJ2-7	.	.	TGCAGCGTTGAAGACAGATCCTACGAGCAGTACTTC	CSVEDRSYEQYF
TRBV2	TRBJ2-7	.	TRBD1	TGTGCCAGCATCTCAGGACAGGAGTCCTACGAGCAGTACTTC	CASISGQESYEQYF
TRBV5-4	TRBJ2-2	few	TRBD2	TGTGCCAGCAGTTCCTCGGGGGGGTCCCGAAGCGGGGAGCTGTTTTTT	CASSSSGGSRSGELFF
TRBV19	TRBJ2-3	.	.	TGTGCCAGTAGTATAAGGTACCGGGGAACACCAGTTTCATCAGATACGCAGTATTTT	CASSIRYRGTPVSSDTQYF
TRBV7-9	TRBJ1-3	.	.	TGTGCCAGCAGCCCGGTTTTGGCTGGAAACACCATATATTTT	CASSPVLAGNTIYF
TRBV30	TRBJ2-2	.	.	TGTGCCTGGACTAGCATGAACACCGGGGAGCTGTTTTTT	CAWTSMNTGELFF
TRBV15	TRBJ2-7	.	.	TGTGCCACCAGCCTTATCGGGCACAGGAGCCTATCCTCCTACGAGCAGTACTTC	CATSLIGHRSLSSYEQYF